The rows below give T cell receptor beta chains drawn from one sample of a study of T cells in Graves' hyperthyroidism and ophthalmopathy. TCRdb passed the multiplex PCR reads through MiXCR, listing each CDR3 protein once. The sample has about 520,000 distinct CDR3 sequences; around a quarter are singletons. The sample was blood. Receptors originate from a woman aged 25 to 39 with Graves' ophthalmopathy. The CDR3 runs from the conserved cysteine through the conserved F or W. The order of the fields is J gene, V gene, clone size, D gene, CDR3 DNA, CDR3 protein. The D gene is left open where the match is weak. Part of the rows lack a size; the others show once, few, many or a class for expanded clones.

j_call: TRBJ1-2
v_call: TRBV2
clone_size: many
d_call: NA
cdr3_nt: TGTGCCAGCAACGGACCAAAAGGCTCCTATGGCTACACCTTC
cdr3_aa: CASNGPKGSYGYTF

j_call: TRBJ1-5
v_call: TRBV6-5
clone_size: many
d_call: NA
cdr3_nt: TGTGCCAGCAGTTTAGGGTCAGTAACGAGTCAGCCCCAGCATTTT
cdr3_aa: CASSLGSVTSQPQHF

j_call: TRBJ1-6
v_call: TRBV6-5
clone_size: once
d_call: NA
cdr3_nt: TGTGCCAGCAGTTACTCTAACTATCTCAGGTCACCCCTCCACTTT
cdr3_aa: CASSYSNYLRSPLHF

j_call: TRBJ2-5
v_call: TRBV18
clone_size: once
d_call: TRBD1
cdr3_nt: TGTGCCAGCTCACCAGCAACAGGGGTACAAGAGACCCAGTACTTC
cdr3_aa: CASSPATGVQETQYF

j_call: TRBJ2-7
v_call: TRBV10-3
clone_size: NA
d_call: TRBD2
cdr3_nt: TGTGCCACGACCCCCGGGGGGGGAGGGCGCTACGAGCAGTACTTC
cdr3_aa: CATTPGGGGRYEQYF

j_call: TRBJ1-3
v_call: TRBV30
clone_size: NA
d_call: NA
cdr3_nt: TGTGCCTGGGGGAGAGTTGCCGGAAACACCATATATTTT
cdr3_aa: CAWGRVAGNTIYF

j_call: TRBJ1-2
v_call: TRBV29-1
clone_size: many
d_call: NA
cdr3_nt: TGCAGCGTTGAGAGACCTTCTCGCTATGGCTACACCTTC
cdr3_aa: CSVERPSRYGYTF

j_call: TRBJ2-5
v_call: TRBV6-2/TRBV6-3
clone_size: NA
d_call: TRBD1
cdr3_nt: TGTGCCAGCAGTGCTCGAGAAGTCGGGACAGGCAAACAAGAGACCCAGTACTTC
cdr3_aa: CASSAREVGTGKQETQYF

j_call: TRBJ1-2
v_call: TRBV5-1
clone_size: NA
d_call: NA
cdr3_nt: TGCGCCAGCAGCTCCGGCACGCAGGGTTCACTGTATGGCTACACCTTC
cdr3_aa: CASSSGTQGSLYGYTF

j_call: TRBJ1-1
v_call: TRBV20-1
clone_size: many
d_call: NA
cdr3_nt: TGCAGTGCTAGAGATCGGACTGAAGCTTTCTTT
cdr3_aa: CSARDRTEAFF

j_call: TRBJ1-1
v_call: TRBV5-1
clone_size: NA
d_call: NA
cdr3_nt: TGCGCCAGCAGCTTGGAGGCTCACGGCACGACTGAAGCTTTCTTT
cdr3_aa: CASSLEAHGTTEAFF

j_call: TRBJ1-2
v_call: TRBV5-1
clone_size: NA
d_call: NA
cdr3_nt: TGCGCCAGCAGCTTGGCCCGTAGGGACTATGGCTACACCTTC
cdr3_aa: CASSLARRDYGYTF

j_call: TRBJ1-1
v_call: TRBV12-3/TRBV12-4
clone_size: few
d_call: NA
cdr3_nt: TGTGCCGGCAGCTTAAGGGCTGAGGGGGGCACTGAAGCTTTCTTT
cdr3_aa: CAGSLRAEGGTEAFF

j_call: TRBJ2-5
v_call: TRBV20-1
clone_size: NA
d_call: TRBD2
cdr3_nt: TGCAGTGCTATGGGGACTAGCGGGAGCGAGGAGACCCAGTACTTC
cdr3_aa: CSAMGTSGSEETQYF

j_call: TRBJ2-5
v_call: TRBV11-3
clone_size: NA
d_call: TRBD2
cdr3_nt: TGTGCCAGCAGCTCATCCGGGACTAGCAAAGAGACCCAGTACTTC
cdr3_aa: CASSSSGTSKETQYF

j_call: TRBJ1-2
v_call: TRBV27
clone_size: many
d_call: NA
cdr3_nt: TGTGCCAGCAGTCCCGGGACGCTGACTTTAGCTAACTATGGCTACACCTTC
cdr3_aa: CASSPGTLTLANYGYTF

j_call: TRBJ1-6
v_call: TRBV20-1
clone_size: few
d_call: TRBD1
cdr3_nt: TGCAGTGCTACGGGACAGCTGTATAATTCACCCCTCCACTTT
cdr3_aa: CSATGQLYNSPLHF

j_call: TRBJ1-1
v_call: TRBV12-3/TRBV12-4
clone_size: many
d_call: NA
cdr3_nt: TGTGCCAGCACTCCCCCGACAGCCACTGAAGCTTTCTTT
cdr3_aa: CASTPPTATEAFF

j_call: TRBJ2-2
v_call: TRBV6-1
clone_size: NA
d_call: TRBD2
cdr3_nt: TGTGCCAGCAACCCAAGGGGACTAGCGGGAAGCACCGGGGAGCTGTTTTTT
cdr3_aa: CASNPRGLAGSTGELFF

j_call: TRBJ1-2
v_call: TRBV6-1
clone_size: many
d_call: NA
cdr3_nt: TGTGCCAGCAGTCCATACAGGGTATTTGGCTACACCTTC
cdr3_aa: CASSPYRVFGYTF

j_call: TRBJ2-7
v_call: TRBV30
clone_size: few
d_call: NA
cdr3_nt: TGTGCCTGGATGGACTACGAGCAGTACTTC
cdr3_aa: CAWMDYEQYF

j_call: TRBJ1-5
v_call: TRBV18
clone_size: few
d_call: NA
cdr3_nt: TGTGCCAGCTCACCGATAGCCGAAGGGCCCCAGCATTTT
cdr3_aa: CASSPIAEGPQHF

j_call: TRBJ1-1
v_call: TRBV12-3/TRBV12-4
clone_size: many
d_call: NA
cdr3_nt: TGTGCCAGCAGGACTCGGGGGCACACTGAAGCTTTCTTT
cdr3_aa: CASRTRGHTEAFF

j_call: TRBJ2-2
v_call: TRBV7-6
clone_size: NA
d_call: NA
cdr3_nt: TGTGCCAGCAGACCCCGGGGCCCACAGAACACCGGGGAGCTGTTTTTT
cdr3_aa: CASRPRGPQNTGELFF

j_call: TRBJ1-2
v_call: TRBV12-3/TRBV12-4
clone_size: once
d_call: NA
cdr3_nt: TGTGCCAGCAGTTACGCGGGGTACTATGGCTACACCTTC
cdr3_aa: CASSYAGYYGYTF

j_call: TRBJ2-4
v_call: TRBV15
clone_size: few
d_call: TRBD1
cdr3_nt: TGTGCCACCAGCAGAGAGGGGGACAGACCAGCCAAAAACATTCAGTACTTC
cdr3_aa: CATSREGDRPAKNIQYF

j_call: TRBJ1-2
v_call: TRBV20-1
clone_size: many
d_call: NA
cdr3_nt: TGCAGTGCTAGAGATAGGATTGGCGCAGGGGCCACTGGCTACACCTTC
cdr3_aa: CSARDRIGAGATGYTF

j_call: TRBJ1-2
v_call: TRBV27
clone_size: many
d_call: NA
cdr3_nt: TGTGCCAGCAGTTTCAGACCGGGGGTTGGCTATGGCTACACCTTC
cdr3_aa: CASSFRPGVGYGYTF

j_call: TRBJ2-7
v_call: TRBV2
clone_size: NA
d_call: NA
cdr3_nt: TGTGCCAGCAGCGCTGGGCCGGTCAATTACGAGCAGTACTTC
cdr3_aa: CASSAGPVNYEQYF

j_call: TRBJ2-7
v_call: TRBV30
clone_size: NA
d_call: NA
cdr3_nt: TGTGCCTGGAGTGGGGGAACCTACGAGCAGTACTTC
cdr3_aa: CAWSGGTYEQYF

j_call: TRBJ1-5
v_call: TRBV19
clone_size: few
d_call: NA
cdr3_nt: TGTGCCAGTAGGAAGGCGGGTAGCAATCAGCCCCAGCATTTT
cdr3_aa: CASRKAGSNQPQHF

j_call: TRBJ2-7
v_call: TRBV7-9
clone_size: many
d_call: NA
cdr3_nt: TGTGCCAGCAGCCACGGTTTTGGGGAGCAGTACTTC
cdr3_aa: CASSHGFGEQYF

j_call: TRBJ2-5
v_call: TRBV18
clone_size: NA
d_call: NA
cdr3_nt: TGTGCCAGCTCCGCTATGGGGCGAGACCAAGAGACCCAGTACTTC
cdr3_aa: CASSAMGRDQETQYF

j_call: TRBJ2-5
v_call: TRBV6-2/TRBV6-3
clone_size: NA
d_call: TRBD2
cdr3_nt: TGTGCCAGCAGCCCTGGGACTAGCGGGAGGAGGAAGACCAAGTACTTC
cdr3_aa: CASSPGTSGRRKTKYF

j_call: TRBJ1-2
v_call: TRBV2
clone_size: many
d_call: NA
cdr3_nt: TGTGCCAGCAGTGGGCAGGCGGCTGGCTACACCTTC
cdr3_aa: CASSGQAAGYTF

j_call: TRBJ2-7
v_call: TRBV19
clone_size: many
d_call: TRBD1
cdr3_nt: TGTGCCAGTAGGGCCGGACAGGGACAATCCTACGAGCAGTACTTC
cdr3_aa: CASRAGQGQSYEQYF

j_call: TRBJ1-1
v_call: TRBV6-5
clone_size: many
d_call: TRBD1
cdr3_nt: TGTGCCAGCAGTTACTCCCGGGACAGGGAGAACACTGAAGCTTTCTTT
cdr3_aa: CASSYSRDRENTEAFF

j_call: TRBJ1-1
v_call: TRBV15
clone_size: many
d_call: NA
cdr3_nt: TGTGCCACCAGCAGAGTTTTTGTAAGTTTAGCTGAAGCTTTCTTT
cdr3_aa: CATSRVFVSLAEAFF

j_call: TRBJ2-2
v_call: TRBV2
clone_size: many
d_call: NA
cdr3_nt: TGTGCCAGTAACGCGAGTCCCGGCACCGGGGAGCTGTTTTTT
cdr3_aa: CASNASPGTGELFF

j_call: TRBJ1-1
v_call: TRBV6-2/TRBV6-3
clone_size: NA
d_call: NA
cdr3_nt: TGTGCCAGCCATGAACAGTGGTGGGCTGAAGCTTTCTTT
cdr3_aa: CASHEQWWAEAFF

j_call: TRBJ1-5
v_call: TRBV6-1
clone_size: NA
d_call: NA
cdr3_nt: TGTGCCAGCAGAACGGGGAGAGGGAGTTATCAGCCCCAGCATTTT
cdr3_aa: CASRTGRGSYQPQHF

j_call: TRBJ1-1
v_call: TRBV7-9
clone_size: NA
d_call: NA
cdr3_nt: TGTGCCAGCCTAGAAGCGGCCGACACTGAAGCTTTCTTT
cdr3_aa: CASLEAADTEAFF

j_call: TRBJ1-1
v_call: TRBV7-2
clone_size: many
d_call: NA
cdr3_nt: TGTGCCAGCAGCTTGAGGCAGGTCCCCGAAGCTTTCTTT
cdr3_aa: CASSLRQVPEAFF

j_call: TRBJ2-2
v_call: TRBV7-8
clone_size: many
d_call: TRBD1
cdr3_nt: TGTGCCAGCAGCTTAGCCCCAGGGGGCAACGCCGGGGAGCTGTTTTTT
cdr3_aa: CASSLAPGGNAGELFF

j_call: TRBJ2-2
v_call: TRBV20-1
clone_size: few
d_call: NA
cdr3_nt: TGCAGTGCTCCCCGTGGGGGGCCGTCCACCGGGGAGCTGTTTTTT
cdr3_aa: CSAPRGGPSTGELFF

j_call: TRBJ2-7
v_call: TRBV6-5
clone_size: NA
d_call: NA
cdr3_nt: TGTGCCAGTAGTTACTCCGGCCCCCCGAACCACGAGCAGTACTTC
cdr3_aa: CASSYSGPPNHEQYF